This entry lists 10 T cell receptor beta chains sequenced from one sample in a study of early T cells in non-severe SARS-CoV-2 infection. From the 5' RACE reads, TCRdb called clonotypes with MiXCR, one entry per CDR3 protein. The data hold some 80,000 distinct CDR3 sequences, with roughly 15% observed a single time. The specimen was whole blood. All receptors come from an adult who was a healthcare worker with PCR-confirmed SARS-CoV-2 infection or an uninfected control (not recorded which).

This clonotype came up many times. The genes are TRBV7-8 and TRBJ2-3; D is possibly TRBD2 (5 bases). The CDR3 has 14 amino acids. Trimming took 3 bases from V and 2 from J, leaving 9 bases between them. Per germline, CDR1 SGHVS and CDR2 FQNEAQ. The CDR3, as DNA: TGTGCCAGCAGCTTGGACGGGGTCACAGATACGCAGTATTTT. Translation gives CASSLDGVTDTQYF.

The chain recombines TRBV12-3 or TRBV12-4 with TRBJ2-3; possibly TRBD2 for D (6 bases). Trimming stripped 5 bases from V and 4 bases from J, with 16 bases between. The CDR3 sequence is 15 residues long. CDR3 bases: TGTGCCAGCAGTACCCACCTAGCGAGTCCAGATACGCAGTATTTT. Translated, it gives CASSTHLASPDTQYF.

In its sample, this clonotype was seen many times. The chain is built from TRBV11-2 and TRBJ1-2; 8 bases are shared with TRBD1. After removal of 1 base from V and 0 bases from J, the junction contained 1 base not matched to a gene. The germline gives CDR1 SGHAT, CDR2 FQNNGV. This CDR3 is 15 amino acids long. In DNA, the CDR3 is TGTGCCAGCAGCTTAGCAGGGGGCCCTAACTATGGCTACACCTTC. Residues: CASSLAGGPNYGYTF. The whole variable domain, filled in from reference TRBV11-2 and TRBJ1-2, reads EAGVAQSPRYKIIEKRQSVAFWCNPISGHATLYWYQQILGQGPKLLIQFQNNGVVDDSQLPKDRFSAERLKGVDSTLKIQPAKLEDSAVYLCASSLAGGPNYGYTFGSGTRLTVV.

This clonotype appeared many times. The chain combines TRBV5-4 with TRBJ2-7, with D perhaps TRBD2 (6 bases). The V end was cut by 4 bases, the J end by 4 bases, with 15 bases between. There are 14 residues in the CDR3. Per the germline V gene, CDR1 is SGHNT and CDR2 is YYREEE (reference sequence). CDR3: CASSRPGDFYEQYF. DNA of the CDR3: TGTGCCAGCAGCCGGCCGGGAGACTTTTACGAGCAGTACTTC.

This clonotype has more than one count but fewer than ten. The V gene is TRBV7-2, the J gene TRBJ1-1; TRBD1 aligns across 7 bases. Germline CDR1 is SGHTA and CDR2 is FQGNSA. V shed 3 bases and J 7 bases; nucleotides not matched to a gene: 2. The CDR3 length is 12 residues. CDR3 in amino acids: CASSFRGNEAFF. CDR3 in DNA: TGTGCCAGCAGCTTCAGGGGGAATGAAGCTTTCTTT. Full variable domain (remainder filled in from reference TRBV7-2 and TRBJ1-1): GAGVSQSPSNKVTEKGKDVELRCDPISGHTALYWYRQSLGQGLEFLIYFQGNSAPDKSGLPSDRFSAERTGGSVSTLTIQRTQQEDSAVYLCASSFRGNEAFFGQGTRLTVV.

The table lists this clonotype with many counts. This chain joins TRBV5-1 and TRBJ1-1, with 9 bases matching TRBD1. The CDR3 length is 15 residues. Per germline, CDR1 SGHRS and CDR2 YFSETQ. The V gene end was trimmed by 6 bases and the J gene end by 6 bases; junction bases not matched to a gene: 12. CDR3 residues: CASTVETGGRAEAFF. In DNA form, the CDR3 reads TGCGCCAGCACCGTGGAAACAGGGGGCAGGGCTGAAGCTTTCTTT.

Many counts were recorded for this clonotype. This rearrangement joins TRBV7-6 to TRBJ2-5; no firm D call. The CDR3 runs to 14 residues. Looked up from germline, CDR1 is SGHVS and CDR2 is FNYEAQ. Trimming pared 5 bases from V and 0 bases from J, leaving 10 bases between. The CDR3 loop reads CASSATVYQETQYF. CDR3 DNA: TGTGCCAGCAGCGCGACTGTGTACCAAGAGACCCAGTACTTC. The whole variable domain, filled in from reference TRBV7-6 and TRBJ2-5, reads GAGVSQSPRYKVTKRGQDVALRCDPISGHVSLYWYRQALGQGPEFLTYFNYEAQQDKSGLPNDRFSAERPEGSISTLTIQRTEQRDSAMYRCASSATVYQETQYFGPGTRLLVL.

The chain links TRBV6-6 to TRBJ1-1, with D possibly TRBD1 on 6 matching bases. The CDR3 covers 16 residues. CDR1 is MNHNY, CDR2 SVGAGI, per germline (reference sequence). V was shortened by 7 bases and J by 1 base, with 19 bases between the two germline ends. The CDR3 is CASTRVSGVTNTEAFF. The CDR3, as DNA: TGTGCCAGCACGCGCGTCTCAGGGGTAACGAACACTGAAGCTTTCTTT.

This clonotype was seen ten or more times. The genes are TRBV7-2 and TRBJ1-1; a weak D match, TRBD1 (6 bases). V was trimmed by 2 bases and J by 4 bases, leaving 14 bases between them. The CDR3 totals 15 residues. Germline-derived CDR1 and CDR2 are SGHTA and FQGNSA. In DNA form, the CDR3 reads TGTGCCAGCAGCTTAAGGGGGGCGCGTCTCACTGAAGCTTTCTTT. As protein: CASSLRGARLTEAFF. The variable domain in full, completed from reference TRBV7-2 and TRBJ1-1, reads GAGVSQSPSNKVTEKGKDVELRCDPISGHTALYWYRQSLGQGLEFLIYFQGNSAPDKSGLPSDRFSAERTGGSVSTLTIQRTQQEDSAVYLCASSLRGARLTEAFFGQGTRLTVV.

This clonotype was observed a handful of times. The chain links TRBV11-2 to TRBJ2-2; possibly TRBD1 or TRBD2 for D (6 bases each). The CDR3 length is 16 residues. Trimming left V 1 base short and J 1 base short, with 10 bases between. CDR1 is SGHAT, CDR2 FQNNGV, per germline. CDR3 protein: CASSLAGAGNTGELFF. CDR3 nucleotide sequence: TGTGCCAGCAGCTTAGCGGGGGCTGGGAACACCGGGGAGCTGTTTTTT. Using reference TRBV11-2 and TRBJ2-2 for the parts outside the CDR3, the full variable domain is EAGVAQSPRYKIIEKRQSVAFWCNPISGHATLYWYQQILGQGPKLLIQFQNNGVVDDSQLPKDRFSAERLKGVDSTLKIQPAKLEDSAVYLCASSLAGAGNTGELFFGEGSRLTVL.